The sequence of this T cell receptor (beta chain) was determined in a study of graft-versus-host responses after intestinal transplantation. Clones were sequenced by immunoSEQ multiplex PCR, and TCRdb holds only the in-frame ones, with some missing. The sample lists about 27,000 clones; roughly 82% were seen once. Overall study results and limits: Circulating GvH clone levels at their peak were associated with HvG declines (early post-transplant). Allograft clonal ratios (graft-versus-host to host-versus-graft) were high in patients who had graft-donor T cell macrochimerism. Marrow from the recipient contained GvH clones, some of which had appeared first in ileum or blood.

Comments on this clone: Antigen unknown.

The V gene's germline CDR1 is SEHNR and CDR2 FQNEAQ (reference sequence). The CDR3 length is 15 residues. V lost 1 base, J lost 0 bases, and 8 bases lay in between. The sequencing used unstimulated CD4+ T cells sorted from spleen or lymph node cells, collected before intestinal transplant. The TCR comes from a human donor who received an intestinal transplant. V usage is TRBV7-9 and J usage is TRBJ2-3; D remains unclear. This CDR3 reads CASSLDFSSTDTQYF. In nucleotides, the CDR3 is TGTGCCAGCAGCTTAGACTTCTCTAGCACAGATACGCAGTATTTT.